This is a list of T cell receptor beta chains from one sample in a study of blood T cell repertoires in COVID-19. Assay: immunoSEQ multiplex PCR; the TCRdb copy retains only in-frame clones and omits some. In the table there are about 470,000 clones, about 85% of which are singletons. What was sequenced was PBMCs or T cells enriched from blood (not recorded which). The origin of the receptors is a woman younger than 30 who had recovered from COVID-19. Both conserved end residues are part of each CDR3. D genes are given only for firm matches. The size field is filled for only some rows; it gives once, few, many or a size class.

>NA|12|NA|TRBJ1-2|TRBV18
TGTGCCAGCTCACCGAGGGAGGGCGGCTACACCTTC
CASSPREGGYTF
>NA|17|TRBD1|TRBJ2-7|TRBV4-2
TGTGCCAGCAGCCAAGAGGGTACAGGGGGCAGATCCTACGAGCAGTACTTC
CASSQEGTGGRSYEQYF
>NA|14|TRBD1|TRBJ1-2|TRBV6-5
TGTGCCAGCATCCCGGGACAGGGATTCGAGGGCTACACCTTC
CASIPGQGFEGYTF
>NA|15|NA|TRBJ1-2|TRBV5-1
TGCGCCAGCAGCTTGAGTTCGACCGGGAACTATGGCTACACCTTC
CASSLSSTGNYGYTF
>NA|16|NA|TRBJ2-5|TRBV7-2
TGTGCCAGCAGCTTAGGTTCGACGGGGAACCAAGAGACCCAGTACTTC
CASSLGSTGNQETQYF
>NA|16|TRBD1|TRBJ1-1|TRBV18
TGTGCCAGCTCACCAATTTCGGCAGGGGGAAGAACTGAAGCTTTCTTT
CASSPISAGGRTEAFF
>NA|16|TRBD2|TRBJ2-3|TRBV18
TGTGCCAGCTCACCGTCGCGAGCGGGGGGCACAGATACGCAGTATTTT
CASSPSRAGGTDTQYF
>few|13|NA|TRBJ1-5|TRBV6-1
TGTGCCAGCAGTGAGCAACTCGGGGAGCCCCAGCATTTT
CASSEQLGEPQHF
>few|14|TRBD1|TRBJ2-2|TRBV5-1
TGCGCCAGCAGCCTAGACAGGGTCACCGGGGAGCTGTTTTTT
CASSLDRVTGELFF
>NA|17|NA|TRBJ1-2|TRBV6-4
TGTGCCAGCAGTGACAACGAGTGGGGAGGGAGCGTCTATGGCTACACCTTC
CASSDNEWGGSVYGYTF
>NA|15|NA|TRBJ1-1|TRBV4-1
TGCGCCAGCAGCCAAGCCCAGGGGATGAACACTGAAGCTTTCTTT
CASSQAQGMNTEAFF
>NA|13|TRBD1|TRBJ1-1|TRBV5-1
TGCGCCAGCAACGGACAGGGGCGCTCTGAAGCTTTCTTT
CASNGQGRSEAFF
>NA|16|TRBD2|TRBJ2-3|TRBV5-4
TGTGCCAGCAGCTTGGGTAGCGGGGAGAGCACAGATACGCAGTATTTT
CASSLGSGESTDTQYF
>NA|14|NA|TRBJ1-6|TRBV7-9
TGTGCCAGCAGCCTCCGACAGGCCGAATCACCCCTCCACTTT
CASSLRQAESPLHF
>NA|16|TRBD2|TRBJ2-3|TRBV7-3
TGTGCCAGCAGCTCCAACTCAGGGAGGGGCACAGATACGCAGTATTTT
CASSSNSGRGTDTQYF
>NA|16|TRBD2|TRBJ2-5|TRBV5-4
TGTGCCAGCAGCTTGTCCACAACGGGAGGGGAAGAGACCCAGTACTTC
CASSLSTTGGEETQYF
>NA|14|NA|TRBJ1-2|TRBV27
TGTGCCAGCAGTCCGACGGAGCCTAACTATGGCTACACCTTC
CASSPTEPNYGYTF
>once|14|TRBD1|TRBJ2-7|TRBV5-1
TGCGCCAGCAGCCCTGGACAGGGGGCCTACGAGCAGTACTTC
CASSPGQGAYEQYF
>NA|13|NA|TRBJ2-7|TRBV2
TGTGCCAGCGACAGTAGACTTTCCTACGAGCAGTACTTC
CASDSRLSYEQYF
>few|15|NA|TRBJ1-2|TRBV27
TGTGCCAGCAGTTTATCTGGGGTCAGCGGGTATGGCTACACCTTC
CASSLSGVSGYGYTF
>NA|19|NA|TRBJ2-7|TRBV2
TGTGCCAGCAGTGGGGGGCGAGGCACCGGGACACAATTCTCCTACGAGCAGTACTTC
CASSGGRGTGTQFSYEQYF
>NA|14|NA|TRBJ1-1|TRBV25-1
TGTGCCAGCAGTGAACTAGGGGGTAACAGTGAAGCTTTCTTT
CASSELGGNSEAFF
>NA|13|NA|TRBJ2-7|TRBV5-1
TGCGCCAGCAGCTTGTTAGAGTCGGGCGAGCAGTACTTC
CASSLLESGEQYF
>NA|12|NA|TRBJ1-2|TRBV2
TGTGCCAGCAGTGAGGCTCTCTATGGCTACACCTTC
CASSEALYGYTF
>NA|15|TRBD1|TRBJ2-3|TRBV7-2
TGTGCCAGCAGTTCGGGACAGGGGGAGACAGATACGCAGTATTTT
CASSSGQGETDTQYF
>NA|15|NA|TRBJ1-3|TRBV19
TGTGCCAGTAGTAGCGGGGGCGTCTCTGGAAACACCATATATTTT
CASSSGGVSGNTIYF
>NA|16|TRBD2|TRBJ2-2|TRBV7-7
TGTGCTAGCAGCTCCTACGGGGGGGAGGTCCCCGGGGAGCTGTTTTTT
CASSSYGGEVPGELFF
>once|15|TRBD1|TRBJ1-3|TRBV30
TGTGCCTGGAGTGCGACAGGGGGAGCCGGAAACACCATATATTTT
CAWSATGGAGNTIYF
>once|15|NA|TRBJ1-6|TRBV6-1
TGTGCCAGCAGTGAAAGTGCTAAAGAGGGATCACCCCTCCACTTT
CASSESAKEGSPLHF
>NA|14|TRBD1|TRBJ1-2|TRBV10-3
TGTGCCACCCGGGAAGGGGGCGCAGACTATGGCTACACCTTC
CATREGGADYGYTF
>NA|14|TRBD2|TRBJ2-7|TRBV10-3
TGTGCCATCAGCAGCCTAGCGGGGGCCGGGGAGCAGTACTTC
CAISSLAGAGEQYF
>NA|14|NA|TRBJ1-5|TRBV28
TGTGCCAGCAGTTTGGGGGGGACCGCACAGCCCCAGCATTTT
CASSLGGTAQPQHF
>NA|14|NA|TRBJ1-1|TRBV6-5
TGTGCCAGCAAGTACCGAGACAGGAACACTGAAGCTTTCTTT
CASKYRDRNTEAFF
>NA|14|TRBD1|TRBJ1-3|TRBV30
TGTGCCTGGAGTTATAAGATTAAGGGACAGGCTAGGGGATTT
CAWSYKIKGQARGF
>NA|16|TRBD1|TRBJ1-1|TRBV5-4
TGTGCCAGCAGCCGGGGACAGGGGGTAGAGAACACTGAAGCTTTCTTT
CASSRGQGVENTEAFF
>few|15|TRBD1|TRBJ1-6|TRBV25-1
TGTGCCAGCAGTTCGACAGGGGGCTTTCGGTCACCCCTCCACTTT
CASSSTGGFRSPLHF
>NA|15|TRBD1|TRBJ1-6|TRBV6-4
TGTGCCAGCAGTGAACAGGGGGCTGGTAATTCACCCCTCCACTTT
CASSEQGAGNSPLHF
>NA|13|NA|TRBJ1-2|TRBV15
TGTGCCACCAGCAGAGGCGGAAATAATGGCTACACCTTC
CATSRGGNNGYTF
>NA|14|NA|TRBJ2-3|TRBV6-5
TGTGCCAGCGGGGGGGCCGGGGGAACAGATACGCAGTATTTT
CASGGAGGTDTQYF
>NA|13|NA|TRBJ1-2|TRBV7-2
TGTGCCAGCAGCCATCCCGGGGTGGGGGGCTACACCTTC
CASSHPGVGGYTF
>NA|15|TRBD2|TRBJ2-3|TRBV9
TGTGCCAGCAGCCCTTTAGCGGGCGAAACAGATACGCAGTATTTT
CASSPLAGETDTQYF
>once|14|TRBD1|TRBJ2-7|TRBV19
TGTGCCAGTCAAAGGACAGGGGGGGGAGACGAGCAGTACTTC
CASQRTGGGDEQYF
>NA|14|NA|TRBJ2-7|TRBV5-1
TGCGCCAGCAGCTTGGCCCCAGGAAGCTACGAGCAGTACTTC
CASSLAPGSYEQYF
>NA|14|NA|TRBJ1-1|TRBV2
TGTGCCAGCAGTGCAGGCAGTTTGAACACTGAAGCTTTCTTT
CASSAGSLNTEAFF
>NA|14|TRBD1|TRBJ1-4|TRBV7-8
TGTGCCAGCACCCCGGGACAGGGAAACGAAAAACTGTTTTTT
CASTPGQGNEKLFF
>NA|18|NA|TRBJ1-3|TRBV5-1
TGCGCCAGCAGCTTGGGTCTAGCGGGACAATTCTCTGGAAACACCATATATTTT
CASSLGLAGQFSGNTIYF
>NA|11|NA|TRBJ1-2|TRBV30
TGTGCCTGGAGCGGTAACTATGGCTACACCTTC
CAWSGNYGYTF
>NA|16|TRBD2|TRBJ2-5|TRBV3-1/TRBV3-2
TGTGCCAGCCGAAATAGCGGGGGGGCCGGGAAAGAGACCCAGTACTTC
CASRNSGGAGKETQYF
>NA|14|NA|TRBJ1-6|TRBV5-1
TGCGCCAGCAGCTTGGGACAGGCTGTTTCACCCCTCCACTTT
CASSLGQAVSPLHF
>NA|16|NA|TRBJ1-1|TRBV6-1
TGTGCCAGCAGTGGTACAGTATACTTGGATTTCTCTGAAGCTTTCTTT
CASSGTVYLDFSEAFF
>NA|10|NA|TRBJ2-5|TRBV5-1
TGCGCCAGCAAAGCGGAGACCCAGTACTTC
CASKAETQYF
>NA|13|TRBD1|TRBJ2-7|TRBV12-3/TRBV12-4
TGTGCCAGCAAATCGACAGGGGGCGACGAGCAGTACTTC
CASKSTGGDEQYF
>NA|16|TRBD2|TRBJ2-2|TRBV5-1
TGCGCCAGCAGCCCCCGGACTAGCGGGAACACCGGGGAGCTGTTTTTT
CASSPRTSGNTGELFF
>few|16|TRBD1|TRBJ1-2|TRBV10-1
TGCGCCAGCAGTGAGTCAATATCGGACAGGACGAGAGGCTACACCTTC
CASSESISDRTRGYTF
>NA|14|NA|TRBJ2-2|TRBV7-6
TGTGCCAGCAGCTTAGACACAGGGACCGGGGAGCTGTTTTTT
CASSLDTGTGELFF
>NA|15|TRBD2|TRBJ2-3|TRBV10-2
TGCGCCAGCGCCCTAGCGGGGGGAGTAGTGGATACGCAGTATTTT
CASALAGGVVDTQYF